The 18 T cell receptor beta chains presented below share a single source sample, sequenced in a study of cytotoxic CD8 clonotypes in ibrutinib-treated CLL. Sequenced by immunoSEQ multiplex PCR; TCRdb stores in-frame clones only, minus some. The sample lists some 200,000 clones, roughly 73% occurring once. The input for sequencing was PBMCs, taken after 12 months of ibrutinib treatment. These receptors were collected from a human donor with chronic lymphocytic leukemia.

This clone has a handful of counts. The chain couples TRBV19 to TRBJ2-3; D might be TRBD1 or TRBD2, each matching 5 bases. V was pared by 5 bases and J by 4 bases, with 13 bases between. The length of the CDR3 is 14 residues. Germline V gene sequence: CDR1 LNHDA, CDR2 SQIVND (reference sequence). CDR3 loop: CASSRDGPPDTQYF. CDR3 DNA: TGTGCCAGTAGTCGGGACGGCCCCCCAGATACGCAGTATTTT.

The rearrangement uses TRBV5-1 and TRBJ2-3; D might be TRBD1 (5 bases). The CDR3 is 14 amino acids. V lost 6 bases and J 5 bases, leaving 16 bases between the germline ends. CDR1 and CDR2 from the germline V gene are SGHRS and YFSETQ. CDR3 in DNA: TGCGCCAGCAACTCTGGCAGGGTGGGAGATACGCAGTATTTT. Protein sequence: CASNSGRVGDTQYF. The complete variable domain, with remaining parts taken from reference TRBV5-1 and TRBJ2-3, reads KAGVTQTPRYLIKTRGQQVTLSCSPISGHRSVSWYQQTPGQGLQFLFEYFSETQRNKGNFPGRFSGRQFSNSRSEMNVSTLELGDSALYLCASNSGRVGDTQYFGPGTRLTVL.

J is TRBJ2-7 and V is TRBV6-1, with 8 bases matching TRBD1. Germline CDR1 reads MNHNS; CDR2 reads SASEGT. This CDR3 has 15 amino acids. V shed 6 bases, J shed 5 bases, and the junction held 12 bases outside the gene matches. DNA of the CDR3: TGTGCCAGCAGCCTGTCCGGGACAGGAGGAAACGAGCAGTACTTC. Its translation is CASSLSGTGGNEQYF.

The rearrangement joins TRBV27 to TRBJ1-4; TRBD1 might be the D (5 bases). Germline V gene sequence: CDR1 MNHEY, CDR2 SMNVEV (reference sequence). The CDR3 has 13 amino acids. V was clipped by 4 bases and J by 7 bases, with 10 bases between them. The CDR3 loop reads CASSYGTGEKLFF. CDR3 in DNA: TGTGCCAGCAGTTACGGGACCGGTGAAAAACTGTTTTTT.

This chain connects TRBV2 to TRBJ1-1, with 9 bases that match TRBD1. Germline CDR1 is SNHLY and CDR2 is FYNNEI. The V and J ends lost 5 bases and 10 bases, in that order; junction bases with no gene match: 8. The CDR3 length is 13 residues. The CDR3 DNA sequence: TGTGCCAGCAGTTCGGGACAGGGCGGGGGAGCTTTCTTT. Amino acids: CASSSGQGGGAFF.

The chain employs TRBV14 and TRBJ2-7; TRBD1 aligns across 7 bases. The germline CDR1 and CDR2 sequences are SGHDN and FVKESK. Germline trimming cut 4 bases from V and 1 base from J; bases unmatched to any gene: 7. The CDR3 is 15 amino acids. CDR3 protein: CASSLLGTASYEQYF. DNA of the CDR3: TGTGCCAGCAGCCTACTCGGGACAGCTTCCTACGAGCAGTACTTC.

V is TRBV30 and J is TRBJ1-2, with 10 bases aligning to TRBD1. This CDR3 is 15 amino acids long. Germline trimming cut 2 bases from V and 7 bases from J; bases unmatched to any gene: 10. The germline CDR1 and CDR2 sequences are GTSNPN and SVGIG (reference sequence). CDR3 bases: TGTGCCTGGAGTCCCACGACAGGGGGCGAGACTGGCTACACCTTC. Protein sequence: CAWSPTTGGETGYTF. Using reference TRBV30 and TRBJ1-2 for the parts outside the CDR3, the full variable domain is SQTIHQWPATLVQPVGSPLSLECTVEGTSNPNLYWYRQAAGRGLQLLFYSVGIGQISSEVPQNLSASRPQDRQFILSSKKLLLSDSGFYLCAWSPTTGGETGYTFGSGTRLTVV.

The genes are TRBV5-1 and TRBJ1-2; 7 bases are a match to TRBD1. Germline CDR1 and CDR2: SGHRS and YFSETQ. CDR3 length equals 15 residues. The ends lost 2 bases at V and 5 bases at J; junction bases unmatched: 9. Here the CDR3 DNA reads TGCGCCAGCAGCTTCTCGCAAGCAGGGGGTTATGGCTACACCTTC. It is translated as CASSFSQAGGYGYTF.

As concerns this clone: The junction departs from the called germline gene at one end, perhaps through a read error. The V call is TRBV28, the J call TRBJ2-3; TRBD2 aligns across 10 bases. The CDR3 is 17 amino acids. CDR1 is MDHEN and CDR2 is SYDVKM in the germline V gene. The chain's CDR3 is CASSHERTSGSTDTRYF. Written as DNA, the CDR3 is TGTGCCAGCAGCCATGAAAGGACTAGCGGAAGCACAGATACGCGGTATTTT.

In this sample, this clone turned up a few times. This chain joins TRBV11-2 and TRBJ1-1; TRBD1 matches at 9 bases. Per the germline V gene, CDR1 is SGHAT and CDR2 is FQNNGV. CDR3 length equals 15 residues. The V and J ends lost 6 bases and 0 bases, in that order; junction bases with no gene match: 5. DNA of the CDR3: TGTGCCAGCAGATCCGGGACAGGGATGAACACTGAAGCTTTCTTT. This gives the protein CASRSGTGMNTEAFF.

In this sample, this clone turned up a few times. This chain uses TRBV6-1 with TRBJ2-3; 9 positions agree with TRBD2. CDR3 length: 15 residues. CDR1 and CDR2 from the germline V gene are MNHNS and SASEGT. V shed 3 bases and J 3 bases; nucleotides not matched to a gene: 4. The CDR3 protein is CASSEREGPTDTQYF. The DNA of the CDR3 is TGTGCCAGCAGTGAGCGGGAGGGTCCTACAGATACGCAGTATTTT.

This rearrangement joins TRBV5-5 to TRBJ1-2; TRBD1 aligns across 9 bases. The CDR3 loop spans 14 amino acids. CDR1 is SGHKS, CDR2 YYEKEE, per germline (reference sequence). V lost 5 bases, J lost 5 bases, and 7 bases stayed unmatched. This CDR3 reads CASRLGQGSYGYTF. DNA for the CDR3: TGTGCCAGCAGACTTGGACAGGGGTCTTATGGCTACACCTTC.

The rearrangement uses TRBV27 and TRBJ2-7, with unresolved D. CDR3 length: 13 residues. V was trimmed by 3 bases and J by 3 bases, leaving 9 bases between them. Germline CDR1 reads MNHEY; CDR2 reads SMNVEV (reference sequence). CDR3 loop: CASSFEPHYEQYF. The CDR3, as DNA: TGTGCCAGCAGTTTTGAACCTCACTACGAGCAGTACTTC.

This clone has more than one count but fewer than ten. The chain uses TRBV20-1 and TRBJ1-1; D remains unclear. Germline V gives CDR1 DFQATT, CDR2 SNEGSKA (reference sequence). V was pared by 4 bases and J by 10 bases, with 13 bases between. This CDR3 is 11 amino acids long. For the CDR3, the DNA is TGCAGTGCTATGGTTGAGGTTGGAGCTTTCTTT. Translation gives CSAMVEVGAFF.

The rearrangement uses TRBV6-1 and TRBJ1-3; D gene ambiguous. Germline lookup yields CDR1 MNHNS and CDR2 SASEGT. The CDR3 length is 12 residues. V lost 8 bases, J lost 3 bases, and 8 bases lay in between. The CDR3 here is CASLGLGNTIYF. DNA for the CDR3: TGTGCCAGCCTCGGACTTGGAAACACCATATATTTT.

This chain uses TRBV5-4 with TRBJ1-2; a possible D gene is TRBD1 (5 bases). Trimming removed 4 bases at V and 6 bases at J, with 10 bases between. The CDR3 sequence is 12 residues long. Germline V gene lookup returns CDR1 SGHNT and CDR2 YYREEE (reference sequence). DNA of the CDR3: TGTGCCAGCAGCCGGCGGGGGGATGGCTACACCTTC. Translation gives CASSRRGDGYTF.

The chain combines TRBV11-2 with TRBJ1-2, with 7 positions matching TRBD1. This CDR3 contains 15 residues. V shed 2 bases and J 8 bases; nucleotides not matched to a gene: 11. Germline loops: CDR1 SGHAT, CDR2 FQNNGV. CDR3 DNA: TGTGCCAGCAGCTTAACACCAAGGACAGGAGGAGGCTACACCTTC. Translation gives CASSLTPRTGGGYTF.

This sequence joins TRBV18 and TRBJ2-7; the D is unclear. The CDR3 totals 15 residues. Trimming took off 2 bases at V and 0 bases at J, with 11 bases between the two ends. Germline CDR1 reads KGHSH; CDR2 reads LQKENI. CDR3 amino acids: CASSPSVGISYEQYF. DNA for the CDR3: TGTGCCAGCTCACCATCGGTTGGAATCTCCTACGAGCAGTACTTC.